This T cell receptor (beta chain) comes out of a study of blood T cell repertoires in COVID-19. Two negative PCRs, clearance, or symptom resolution characterized the recovered Cohort 3 donors. Original data processing: Amplifying reference gene primers gave estimates of nucleated cell counts. TCRdb's copy holds only in-frame clones and misses some; the assay was immunoSEQ multiplex PCR. V and J calls plus clone size are reproduced from that table; the DNA served to infer D and trimming. This table holds fewer than 150,000 clones, 80% to 85% found once. Trimming took 7 bases from V and 4 from J; bases not matched to a gene: 11. This CDR3 is built from 15 residues. Germline V gene lookup returns CDR1 SNHLY and CDR2 FYNNEI. This clone was detected a few times.

Sequenced sample: PBMCs or T cells enriched from blood (not recorded which). This chain uses TRBV2 with TRBJ1-2; TRBD1 matches at 8 bases. The TCR was taken from a young man who had recovered from COVID-19. Here the CDR3 reads CASNAQGQDFYGYTF. The CDR3 nucleotides read TGTGCCAGCAATGCCCAGGGACAGGACTTCTATGGCTACACCTTC.